Listed below are T cell receptor beta chains from one sample, sequenced in a study of OX40 agonist ivuxolimab in advanced cancers. TCRdb keeps only in-frame clones here, not all; method: immunoSEQ multiplex PCR. The sample consists of nearly 80,000 clones, roughly 81% of them appearing once. The sample in question was CD4+ or CD8+ T cells sorted from blood, obtained in a trial of the OX40 agonist ivuxolimab. Receptors were obtained from an adult with an advanced solid tumor such as melanoma, head and neck, liver or kidney cancer. CDR3s include the opening cysteine and the closing phenylalanine or tryptophan. D genes are given only for firm matches. The size field is filled for only some rows; it gives once, few, many or a size class.

v_call	clone_size	d_call	j_call	cdr3_nt	cdr3_aa
TRBV11-2	-	-	TRBJ1-2	TGTGCCAGCAGCTTAGCGCAGGGGAATGGCTACACCTTC	CASSLAQGNGYTF
TRBV27	-	-	TRBJ2-5	TGTGCCAGCAGTGCAACAAGGGCCTTCTCCGGGACAGGCGGGGGCCAGTACTTC	CASSATRAFSGTGGGQYF
TRBV28	-	TRBD2	TRBJ2-5	TGTGCCAGCAGTTTATATTTAGGGACTAGCGGAGTCCCCCAGTACTTC	CASSLYLGTSGVPQYF
TRBV15	-	TRBD2	TRBJ2-1	TGTGCCACCAGCAGAGAAAACTTTGGACTAGCAAATCTCTATGAGCAGTTCTTC	CATSRENFGLANLYEQFF
TRBV6-4	-	-	TRBJ1-3	TGTGCCAGCAGCCCGGACGGCTCTGGAAACACCATATATTTT	CASSPDGSGNTIYF
TRBV6-5	-	-	TRBJ1-5	TGTGCCAGCAGTTACTTGGGGATCAATCAGCCCCAGCATTTT	CASSYLGINQPQHF
TRBV20-1	-	-	TRBJ2-1	TGCAGTGCTAGTCAGTATGAGCAGTTCTTC	CSASQYEQFF
TRBV27	-	TRBD1	TRBJ2-7	TGTGCCAGCAGTGTGTTTCCGGGACAGCGCTCCTACGAGCAGTACTTC	CASSVFPGQRSYEQYF
TRBV15	few	-	TRBJ1-5	TGTGCCACCAGCAGACAATCGGGGCAGCCCCAGCATTTT	CATSRQSGQPQHF
TRBV28	few	-	TRBJ1-1	TGTGCCAGCAGTTTTCTGCTTGGATGGGGACTGAACACTGAAGCTTTCTTT	CASSFLLGWGLNTEAFF
TRBV6-5	-	-	TRBJ2-3	TGTGCCAGCACCCCTAGCGGCACAGATACGCAGTATTTT	CASTPSGTDTQYF
TRBV7-9	-	TRBD1	TRBJ2-5	TGTGCCAGCAGCTCACCTACAGGGGTGGAGACCCAGTACTTC	CASSSPTGVETQYF
TRBV7-7	-	TRBD2	TRBJ2-5	TGTGCCAGCAGTACCACTAGCGGGGGGGTCGGGACCCAGTACTTC	CASSTTSGGVGTQYF
TRBV6-5	-	TRBD2	TRBJ2-7	TGTGCCAGCAGCCTTGGACTAGTAGGCTACGAGCAGTACTTC	CASSLGLVGYEQYF
TRBV7-6	-	TRBD2	TRBJ2-7	TGTGCCAGCAGCTTAGGGGGTAGCGGGAGTTTAAACGAGCAGTACTTC	CASSLGGSGSLNEQYF
TRBV28	-	TRBD1	TRBJ2-7	TGTGCCAGCAGTCTCCAGACAGGGGGCAACGAGCAGTACTTC	CASSLQTGGNEQYF
TRBV19	-	TRBD2	TRBJ2-7	TGTGCCAGTAGCCCGGGGGGGGCTTACGAGCAGTACTTC	CASSPGGAYEQYF
TRBV19	-	-	TRBJ2-1	TGTGCCAGTAGTATACGGGACCCCCCACTTCATGAGCAGTTCTTC	CASSIRDPPLHEQFF
TRBV28	-	-	TRBJ1-1	TGTGCCAGCACCTCAATGGGGGAGGGGCGGCGGAACACTGAAGCTTTCTTT	CASTSMGEGRRNTEAFF
TRBV30	-	-	TRBJ2-5	TGTGCCTGGAGTGAGGGAAGGGAGACCCAGTACTTC	CAWSEGRETQYF
TRBV7-2	-	-	TRBJ2-7	TGTGCCAGCAGCTTAGCGGGGGCCTCTTACGGTGAGCAGTACTTC	CASSLAGASYGEQYF
TRBV11-2	once	TRBD1	TRBJ2-3	TGTGCCAGCAGCTTAGCCCGGGACAGGGTAACAGATACGCAGTATTTT	CASSLARDRVTDTQYF
TRBV18	-	-	TRBJ2-5	TGTGCCAGCTCACCATTGAGGGGGGTCCAAGAGACCCAGTACTTC	CASSPLRGVQETQYF
TRBV11-2	-	-	TRBJ2-1	TGTGCCAGCAGCTTCGTAGCGGACGCCTACAATGAGCAGTTCTTC	CASSFVADAYNEQFF
TRBV7-9	once	-	TRBJ1-6	TGTGCCAGCAGCCTACGGGAAGTCTCCTATAATTCACCCCTCCACTTT	CASSLREVSYNSPLHF
TRBV5-4	once	-	TRBJ2-3	TGTGCCAGCAGCTTGGGAGGGACCACAGATACGCAGTATTTT	CASSLGGTTDTQYF
TRBV19	-	-	TRBJ2-7	TGTGCCAGTAGTATTTTTTATACATCCTACGAGCAGTACTTC	CASSIFYTSYEQYF
TRBV11-3	-	-	TRBJ1-1	TGTGCCAGCAGCTTATCCAAGGGGACTGAAGCTTTCTTT	CASSLSKGTEAFF
TRBV10-3	-	-	TRBJ1-1	TGTGCCATCAGTAGACTTAATACCGGGACCCGAGGCACTGAAGCTTTCTTT	CAISRLNTGTRGTEAFF
TRBV6-6	-	-	TRBJ1-3	TGTGCCAGCACCCAACAGGAGCACTTTGGAAACACCATATATTTT	CASTQQEHFGNTIYF
TRBV4-3	-	-	TRBJ1-5	TGCGCCAGCAGCCAAGACAGGCGGCTAACTCAGCCCCAGCATTTT	CASSQDRRLTQPQHF
TRBV27	-	TRBD2	TRBJ2-1	TGTGCCAGCAGTTTGCGTCGGGAGGGCAATGAGCAGTTCTTC	CASSLRREGNEQFF
TRBV11-2	-	-	TRBJ1-3	TGTGCCAGCAGCTCCCGACTAGGGGCGGGAAACACCATATATTTT	CASSSRLGAGNTIYF
TRBV29-1	-	-	TRBJ2-2	TGCAGCGTTGAAGATAGGCGGTCGGGCACCGGGGAGCTGTTTTTT	CSVEDRRSGTGELFF
TRBV6-6	once	TRBD1	TRBJ1-2	TGTGCCAGCAGTTACGGACAGGGGGAGATCTATGGCTACACCTTC	CASSYGQGEIYGYTF
TRBV7-6	-	-	TRBJ2-2	TGTGCCAGCAGCTTAGGTGCGGGTGGATTTGGCACCGGGGAGCTGTTTTTT	CASSLGAGGFGTGELFF
TRBV7-2	-	-	TRBJ2-7	TGTGCCAGCAGCTTAGCCTTCAGCAACGGCGAGCAGTACTTC	CASSLAFSNGEQYF
TRBV6-5	-	TRBD1	TRBJ1-2	TGTGCCAGCAGTTACGGGCAGGGGGCTAGAGGCTACACCTTC	CASSYGQGARGYTF
TRBV27	-	-	TRBJ1-1	TGTGCCAGCAGGCTGGAGACAGTTGATACTGAAGCTTTCTTT	CASRLETVDTEAFF
TRBV2	once	TRBD2	TRBJ2-2	TGTGCCAGCAGGGGGACTAGCGGACGGAACACCGGGGAGCTGTTTTTT	CASRGTSGRNTGELFF
TRBV18	few	-	TRBJ2-1	TGTGCCAGCTCAGCGAGCCTCGGGCTAAACAATGAGCAGTTCTTC	CASSASLGLNNEQFF
TRBV27	-	TRBD1	TRBJ2-5	TGTGCCAGCAGTTCCCTTAGCAGTTTCGAATTCTGGGGACAGAAGTTTCAAGAGACCCAGTACTTC	CASSSLSSFEFWGQKFQETQYF
TRBV19	-	-	TRBJ1-1	TGTGCCACCGACCCTGATGCTGGGTGGCGGCACACTGAAGCTTTCTTT	CATDPDAGWRHTEAFF
TRBV7-2	few	TRBD2	TRBJ2-3	TGTGCCAGCAGCCTAGAACCGGGACTAGCATTCTTGGATACGCAGTATTTT	CASSLEPGLAFLDTQYF
TRBV29-1	-	-	TRBJ2-1	TGCAGCGTTGAACGGCCAATTCCCTACAATGAGCAGTTCTTC	CSVERPIPYNEQFF
TRBV2	-	TRBD1	TRBJ2-1	TGTGCCAGCCTTCGGGACAGGTATTACAATGAGCAGTTCTTC	CASLRDRYYNEQFF
TRBV5-1	few	-	TRBJ1-5	TGCGCCAGCTCGCGGGACTCGACGGATAATCAGCCCCAGCATTTT	CASSRDSTDNQPQHF
TRBV7-9	-	-	TRBJ1-2	TGTGCCAGCAGCCCCGGAGACTATGGCTACACCTTC	CASSPGDYGYTF